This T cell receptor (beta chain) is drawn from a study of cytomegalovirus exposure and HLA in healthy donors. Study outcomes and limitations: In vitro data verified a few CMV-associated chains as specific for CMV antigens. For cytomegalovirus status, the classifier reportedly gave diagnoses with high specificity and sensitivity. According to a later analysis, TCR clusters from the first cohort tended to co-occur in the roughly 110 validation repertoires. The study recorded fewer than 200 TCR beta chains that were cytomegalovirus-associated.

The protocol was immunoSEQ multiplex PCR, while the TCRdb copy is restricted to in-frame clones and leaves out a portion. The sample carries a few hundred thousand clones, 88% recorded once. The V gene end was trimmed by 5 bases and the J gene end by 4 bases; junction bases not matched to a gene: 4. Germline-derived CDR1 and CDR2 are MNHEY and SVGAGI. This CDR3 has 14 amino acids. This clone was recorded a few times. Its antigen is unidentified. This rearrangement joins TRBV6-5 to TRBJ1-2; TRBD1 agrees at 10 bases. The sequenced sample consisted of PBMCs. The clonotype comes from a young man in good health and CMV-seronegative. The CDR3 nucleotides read TGTGCCAGCAGTACGGACAGGGGGGGCTATGGCTACACCTTC. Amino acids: CASSTDRGGYGYTF.